A single sample gave rise to the 8 T cell receptor beta chains below, sequenced in a study of blood T cells in healthy people across ages. For the second PCR, which ran for about 6 to 12 cycles, a sample-barcoded 5' primer and a J-beta primer mix were used. MiXCR was run by TCRdb on the 5' RACE reads, yielding one entry per CDR3 protein. The sample yields fewer than 1.5 million distinct CDR3 sequences, roughly 45% seen once. The specimen sequenced was blood. These TCRs come from a young woman in good health.

V is TRBV2 and J is TRBJ2-1; 7 positions match TRBD2. This CDR3 spans 15 amino acids. Unmatched junction bases numbered 10, after V lost 8 bases and J lost 3 bases. From germline, CDR1 is SNHLY and CDR2 FYNNEI. The CDR3 sequence is CASQTGRTGYNEQFF. As DNA, the CDR3 is TGTGCCAGCCAAACCGGGAGGACGGGCTACAATGAGCAGTTCTTC.

This chain uses TRBV6-1 with TRBJ2-7, with D possibly being TRBD2 (5 bases). V dropped 10 bases and J dropped 1 base, with 14 bases sitting between them. Looked up from germline, CDR1 is MNHNS and CDR2 is SASEGT. The CDR3 length is 13 residues. The CDR3 spells CATRGGISYEQYF. As DNA, the CDR3 is TGTGCCACTCGCGGAGGCATTTCCTACGAGCAGTACTTC.

The chain combines TRBV4-3 with TRBJ2-6; TRBD1 is a possible D gene (6 bases). This CDR3 contains 19 residues. V was shortened by 0 bases and J by 4 bases, with 19 bases between the two germline ends. Germline values: CDR1 LGHNA, CDR2 YSLEER. As DNA, the CDR3 is TGCGCCAGCAGCCAAGATCCTTTAGGTGGGACACTCGGGGCCAACGTCCTGACTTTC. Translating it yields CASSQDPLGGTLGANVLTF.

There are a few counts of this clonotype. This chain joins TRBV6-5 and TRBJ2-7, with 10 bases lining up with TRBD1. The CDR3 length is 18 residues. CDR1 and CDR2 (germline): MNHEY, SVGAGI. With V trimmed by 0 bases and J by 3 bases, 11 bases remained unmatched. This chain's CDR3 is CASSYSSYTGTGVYEQYF. DNA for the CDR3: TGTGCCAGCAGTTACTCTAGTTACACCGGGACAGGGGTCTACGAGCAGTACTTC.

The chain couples TRBV7-2 to TRBJ2-7, with D hard to call. CDR1 SGHTA and CDR2 FQGNSA come from the germline V gene. The germline V and J ends were trimmed by 1 base and 1 base, with 8 bases remaining between them. This CDR3 region has 14 residues. This chain's CDR3 is CASSLVIGSYEQYF. The CDR3 coding sequence is TGTGCCAGCAGCTTAGTAATCGGGTCCTACGAGCAGTACTTC.

This clonotype was found a few times. The genes are TRBV20-1 and TRBJ1-2, with D perhaps TRBD1 (5 bases). The CDR3 loop spans 14 amino acids. Per the germline V gene, CDR1 is DFQATT and CDR2 is SNEGSKA (reference sequence). The V gene lost 4 bases and the J gene lost 5 bases, with 17 bases spanning the gap. The CDR3 loop reads CSAMGGGSEYGYTF. CDR3 nucleotides: TGCAGTGCTATGGGGGGGGGATCTGAGTATGGCTACACCTTC.

In this sample, this clonotype turned up a few times. This chain connects TRBV5-1 to TRBJ1-5, with 10 positions matching TRBD1. Per the germline V gene, CDR1 is SGHRS and CDR2 is YFSETQ. The junction had 9 bases not matched to a gene; V was cut back by 3 bases and J by 6 bases. This CDR3 comprises 16 residues. CDR3 nucleotides: TGCGCCAGCAGCTCCGGGACAGGGGAAGGCGGTCAGCCCCAGCATTTT. Its protein product is CASSSGTGEGGQPQHF.

This chain links TRBV4-2 with TRBJ2-7; the D gene is possibly TRBD2 (7 bases). The germline V and J ends were trimmed by 0 bases and 7 bases, with 13 bases remaining between them. The CDR3 is made up of 14 amino acids. The V gene's germline CDR1 is LGHNA and CDR2 YNFKEQ. The CDR3 loop reads CASSQEGGRNEQYF. The DNA of the CDR3 is TGTGCCAGCAGCCAAGAGGGGGGGCGGAATGAGCAGTACTTC.